This TCR beta chain was retrieved from a study of T-cell memory formation after mild COVID-19. Study observations and caveats: Day 15 to 85 contracting clones showed balanced CD4/CD8; day 15 to 37 expanders favored CD4+.

TCRdb used MiXCR to reprocess the 5' RACE reads, holding one entry per CDR3 protein. The profile shows just under 150,000 distinct CDR3 sequences, less than 20% of them singletons. With 1 base clipped from V and 6 bases from J, the junction kept 8 bases outside the gene matches. From germline, CDR1 is MGHRA and CDR2 YSYEKL. The CDR3 consists of 16 residues. This clonotype was counted only a few times. Its specificity is not known. Sequencing was done on a sample of PBMCs or a T cell subset sorted from them (not recorded which). V usage is TRBV4-1 and J usage is TRBJ2-5; TRBD2 aligns across 10 bases. This sequence originates from an adult woman who had mild COVID-19 (a few samples of this study predate the infection). Cell type and time point are not known. DNA for the CDR3: TGCGCCAGCAGCCAAGCTCCAACTAGCGGGGTTCAGACCCAGTACTTC. Its translation: CASSQAPTSGVQTQYF.